A single sample gave rise to the 2 T cell receptor beta chains below, sequenced in a study of blood T cell repertoires in COVID-19. Assay used: immunoSEQ multiplex PCR; TCRdb lists only in-frame clones, some missing. The sample yields 150,000 to 200,000 clones, 85% to 90% seen once. The sample taken for sequencing was PBMCs or T cells enriched from blood (not recorded which). These receptors all stem from a middle-aged woman in a cohort exposed to, infected with or recovered from COVID-19 (not recorded which).

This rearrangement joins TRBV28 to TRBJ1-1, with D maybe TRBD1 (5 bases). Germline V lookup: CDR1 MDHEN, CDR2 SYDVKM. This CDR3 is 14 amino acids long. The V end lost 5 bases, the J end lost 1 base, and 11 bases lay between the germline ends. CDR3 nucleotide sequence: TGTGCCAGCAGTAGTAGGGGTGGGAACACTGAAGCTTTCTTT. Translating it yields CASSSRGGNTEAFF.

This clone has just one count. The chain is built from TRBV27 and TRBJ2-3; TRBD2 agrees at 8 bases. V shed 2 bases and J 3 bases; nucleotides not matched to a gene: 7. The germline V gene encodes CDR1 MNHEY and CDR2 SMNVEV (reference sequence). The CDR3 length is 16 residues. CDR3 in DNA: TGTGCCAGCAGTTTAGGAGTTAGCGGGAAGACAGATACGCAGTATTTT. Translating it yields CASSLGVSGKTDTQYF.